The 2 T cell receptor beta chains given below trace back to one sample, sequenced in a study of control samples from healthy donors and cancer patients. TCRdb keeps only in-frame clones here, not all; method: immunoSEQ multiplex PCR. The sample contains tens of thousands of clones, around 80% of which appear only once. Sequencing was performed on PBMCs. All receptors derive from a man aged 55 to 70 with head and neck cancer.

The rearrangement links TRBV5-1 to TRBJ2-3; D is undetermined. V lost 1 base to trimming and J lost 0 bases, with 6 bases between them. Germline CDR1 SGHRS, CDR2 YFSETQ. This CDR3 is built from 14 residues. The CDR3: CASSLTTSTDTQYF. The CDR3 DNA follows: TGCGCCAGCAGCTTGACGACTAGCACAGATACGCAGTATTTT.

This clone appeared once. The CDR3 DNA sequence: TGCGCCAGCAGCTTGTTTGTAAGGCAGGCCTACTCTTACATGAACACTGAAGCTTTCTTT. Translated: CASSLFVRQAYSYMNTEAFF. The chain carries TRBV5-1 and TRBJ1-1; D is ambiguous. The V and J ends lost 1 base and 0 bases respectively, with 25 bases between them. The CDR3 has 20 amino acids. CDR1 is SGHRS and CDR2 is YFSETQ in the germline V gene.